The present T cell receptor beta chain was sequenced within a study of T cell responses to AZD1222 COVID-19 vaccine. The protocol was immunoSEQ multiplex PCR, while the TCRdb copy is restricted to in-frame clones and leaves out a portion. The table has more than 80,000 clones, roughly 88% seen once. CDR1 SGHNT and CDR2 YENEEA come from the germline V gene. Deletions cut 0 bases from V and 3 bases from J, with 8 bases between. This CDR3 is 15 amino acids long. Sequenced here: peripheral blood, sampled 28 days after the second AZD1222 dose. The V and J genes are TRBV11-3 and TRBJ2-2; D not certain. This receptor was obtained from an adult who received the AZD1222 COVID-19 vaccine. The CDR3 loop is CASSLDGVDTGELFF. CDR3 DNA sequence: TGTGCCAGCAGCTTAGATGGGGTAGACACCGGGGAGCTGTTTTTT.